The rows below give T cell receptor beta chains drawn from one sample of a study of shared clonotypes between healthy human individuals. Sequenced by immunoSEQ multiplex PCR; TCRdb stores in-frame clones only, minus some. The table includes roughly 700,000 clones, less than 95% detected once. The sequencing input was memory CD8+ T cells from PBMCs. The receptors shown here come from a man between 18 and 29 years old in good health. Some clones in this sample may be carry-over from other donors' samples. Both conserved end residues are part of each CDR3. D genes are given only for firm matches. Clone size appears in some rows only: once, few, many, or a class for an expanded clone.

CDR3 DNA: TGTGCCAGCAGTCTGACAGGGGTCCATGGCTACACCTTC
CDR3 protein: CASSLTGVHGYTF
D gene: TRBD1
V gene: TRBV6-5
clone size: NA
J gene: TRBJ1-2

CDR3 DNA: TGTGCCAGCAATAGCCGACGGACCAGAACCTACGAGCAGTACTTC
CDR3 protein: CASNSRRTRTYEQYF
D gene: NA
V gene: TRBV21-1
clone size: NA
J gene: TRBJ2-7

CDR3 DNA: TGTGCCAGCAGTGGACAAGTATACACTGAAGCTTTCTTT
CDR3 protein: CASSGQVYTEAFF
D gene: NA
V gene: TRBV6-1
clone size: NA
J gene: TRBJ1-1

CDR3 DNA: TGTGCCTGGAGCCCCCGGATGATGAACACTGAAGCTTTCTTT
CDR3 protein: CAWSPRMMNTEAFF
D gene: NA
V gene: TRBV30
clone size: NA
J gene: TRBJ1-1

CDR3 DNA: TGTGCCAGCAGTGAATTGGGGACAGGGTACACTGAAGCTTTCTTT
CDR3 protein: CASSELGTGYTEAFF
D gene: TRBD1
V gene: TRBV6-1
clone size: NA
J gene: TRBJ1-1

CDR3 DNA: TGTGCCAGCAGGGCGAGCGGGAGAGGCTACAATGAGCAGTTCTTC
CDR3 protein: CASRASGRGYNEQFF
D gene: TRBD2
V gene: TRBV5-4
clone size: NA
J gene: TRBJ2-1

CDR3 DNA: TGTGCCAGCAGCTTTCGGGGGTCCCACACCGGGGAGCTGTTTTTT
CDR3 protein: CASSFRGSHTGELFF
D gene: NA
V gene: TRBV7-9
clone size: NA
J gene: TRBJ2-2

CDR3 DNA: TGCAGCGTGGTGGGCGGGAGCCAGAGAGTCTACGAGCAGTACTTC
CDR3 protein: CSVVGGSQRVYEQYF
D gene: TRBD2
V gene: TRBV29-1
clone size: NA
J gene: TRBJ2-7

CDR3 DNA: TGTGCCAGTAGTATGGCTACCTACAATGAGCAGTTCTTC
CDR3 protein: CASSMATYNEQFF
D gene: NA
V gene: TRBV19
clone size: NA
J gene: TRBJ2-1

CDR3 DNA: TGTGCCAGCAACGCGGGAGACCACGAGCAGTACTTC
CDR3 protein: CASNAGDHEQYF
D gene: TRBD2
V gene: TRBV2
clone size: NA
J gene: TRBJ2-7

CDR3 DNA: TGTGCCACCAGCAGAGACCAGGGGGCCCACGAGCAGTACTTC
CDR3 protein: CATSRDQGAHEQYF
D gene: TRBD1
V gene: TRBV15
clone size: NA
J gene: TRBJ2-7

CDR3 DNA: TGTGCCAGCAGCACGGGCCGCACAGATACGCAGTATTTT
CDR3 protein: CASSTGRTDTQYF
D gene: NA
V gene: TRBV6-1
clone size: NA
J gene: TRBJ2-3

CDR3 DNA: TGTGCCACCAGGAGCGGCCACTACGAGCAGTACTTC
CDR3 protein: CATRSGHYEQYF
D gene: NA
V gene: TRBV15
clone size: NA
J gene: TRBJ2-7

CDR3 DNA: TGTGCCATCAATAAAGAGACAGGGGACTACGAGCAGTACTTC
CDR3 protein: CAINKETGDYEQYF
D gene: TRBD1
V gene: TRBV10-3
clone size: NA
J gene: TRBJ2-7

CDR3 DNA: TGCAGCGTTGTTCCTTGGGGACAGGGCCTCTACGAGCAGTACTTC
CDR3 protein: CSVVPWGQGLYEQYF
D gene: TRBD1
V gene: TRBV29-1
clone size: NA
J gene: TRBJ2-7

CDR3 DNA: TGTGCCAGCAGTTACCTTGGGGGCAATGAGCAGTTCTTC
CDR3 protein: CASSYLGGNEQFF
D gene: NA
V gene: TRBV6-5
clone size: NA
J gene: TRBJ2-1

CDR3 DNA: TGTGCCAGCAGTCCCTCCTCAAGGACCGTCCCGGAGACCCAGTACTTC
CDR3 protein: CASSPSSRTVPETQYF
D gene: NA
V gene: TRBV7-8
clone size: NA
J gene: TRBJ2-5

CDR3 DNA: TGCGCCAGCAGCCAAGGGACTAGCGGGATCAATGAGCAGTTCTTC
CDR3 protein: CASSQGTSGINEQFF
D gene: TRBD2
V gene: TRBV4-1
clone size: NA
J gene: TRBJ2-1

CDR3 DNA: TGTGCCAGCAGTGGTCTAGCGGGAGCCTACAATGAGCAGTTCTTC
CDR3 protein: CASSGLAGAYNEQFF
D gene: TRBD2
V gene: TRBV2
clone size: NA
J gene: TRBJ2-1

CDR3 DNA: TGTGCCTGGGCCATGGACGGTTACGAGCAGTACTTC
CDR3 protein: CAWAMDGYEQYF
D gene: NA
V gene: TRBV30
clone size: once
J gene: TRBJ2-7

CDR3 DNA: TGTGCCATCAGTGTTGACAGGGGCACTGAAGCTTTCTTT
CDR3 protein: CAISVDRGTEAFF
D gene: TRBD1
V gene: TRBV10-3
clone size: once
J gene: TRBJ1-1

CDR3 DNA: TGCAGCGTTGGGGGAGGAGGGGCACCCTACTCCTACGAGCAGTACTTC
CDR3 protein: CSVGGGGAPYSYEQYF
D gene: NA
V gene: TRBV29-1
clone size: NA
J gene: TRBJ2-7

CDR3 DNA: TGTGCCATCAGTGGACTAGCGGGAGGGGACTGGACAGATACGCAGTATTTT
CDR3 protein: CAISGLAGGDWTDTQYF
D gene: TRBD2
V gene: TRBV10-3
clone size: few
J gene: TRBJ2-3

CDR3 DNA: TGTGCCAGCAGCCCTACAGGGAACAGTCAGCCCCAGCATTTT
CDR3 protein: CASSPTGNSQPQHF
D gene: NA
V gene: TRBV5-8
clone size: NA
J gene: TRBJ1-5

CDR3 DNA: TGTGCCAGCAGCCGGTTATTGGGACCGAAGAACACTGAAGCTTTCTTT
CDR3 protein: CASSRLLGPKNTEAFF
D gene: NA
V gene: TRBV7-6
clone size: NA
J gene: TRBJ1-1

CDR3 DNA: TGTGCCAGCAGCCAAGATCACGAGGGTTTCTACGAGCAGTACTTC
CDR3 protein: CASSQDHEGFYEQYF
D gene: NA
V gene: TRBV4-2
clone size: NA
J gene: TRBJ2-7

CDR3 DNA: TGTGCCAGCAGTGAAGGGACAGGGCTTAACTATGGCTACACCTTC
CDR3 protein: CASSEGTGLNYGYTF
D gene: TRBD1
V gene: TRBV2
clone size: NA
J gene: TRBJ1-2

CDR3 DNA: TGTGCCAGCGGAGCTTCAGGGGGCACTGAAGCTTTCTTT
CDR3 protein: CASGASGGTEAFF
D gene: TRBD1
V gene: TRBV28
clone size: once
J gene: TRBJ1-1

CDR3 DNA: TGTGCCAGCAGTTGGGGGATCCCACGACAGGGCCCCAATCAGCCCCAGCATTTT
CDR3 protein: CASSWGIPRQGPNQPQHF
D gene: TRBD1
V gene: TRBV28
clone size: NA
J gene: TRBJ1-5

CDR3 DNA: TGCGCCAGCAGCCTGGGCACAACTGAAGAGACCCAGTACTTC
CDR3 protein: CASSLGTTEETQYF
D gene: NA
V gene: TRBV5-1
clone size: NA
J gene: TRBJ2-5

CDR3 DNA: TGTGCCAGCAGCTTAGCAGGGGGGCCCTACGAGCAGTACTTC
CDR3 protein: CASSLAGGPYEQYF
D gene: NA
V gene: TRBV13
clone size: NA
J gene: TRBJ2-7

CDR3 DNA: TGTGCCAGCAGTGTTACAGGGTTTGGCGAGCAGTACTTC
CDR3 protein: CASSVTGFGEQYF
D gene: NA
V gene: TRBV9
clone size: once
J gene: TRBJ2-7

CDR3 DNA: TGCGCCAGCAGCTTATCTCTGGATAGCGCGGAAAAACTGTTTTTT
CDR3 protein: CASSLSLDSAEKLFF
D gene: NA
V gene: TRBV5-1
clone size: NA
J gene: TRBJ1-4

CDR3 DNA: TGTGCCAGCAGCCCACACAAGGAGACCCAGTACTTC
CDR3 protein: CASSPHKETQYF
D gene: NA
V gene: TRBV6-5
clone size: NA
J gene: TRBJ2-5

CDR3 DNA: TGTGCCAGCAGTCCCAGGACTAGCGGCGGTCACGAGCAGTACTTC
CDR3 protein: CASSPRTSGGHEQYF
D gene: TRBD2
V gene: TRBV28
clone size: NA
J gene: TRBJ2-7

CDR3 DNA: TGTGCCAGCAGCTTGAACAGGGTCCAAGAGACCCAGTACTTC
CDR3 protein: CASSLNRVQETQYF
D gene: NA
V gene: TRBV5-5
clone size: NA
J gene: TRBJ2-5

CDR3 DNA: TGCGCCAGCAGGCCGATGACTTGGGCGCCACCCCATGAGCAGTTCTTC
CDR3 protein: CASRPMTWAPPHEQFF
D gene: NA
V gene: TRBV10-1
clone size: NA
J gene: TRBJ2-1

CDR3 DNA: TGTGCCAGCAGCTCACATGATGTCGTTTACGAGCAGTACTTC
CDR3 protein: CASSSHDVVYEQYF
D gene: NA
V gene: TRBV7-9
clone size: NA
J gene: TRBJ2-7

CDR3 DNA: TGTGCCAGCAGCTCTCTGGCCACCCAGTACTTC
CDR3 protein: CASSSLATQYF
D gene: NA
V gene: TRBV21-1
clone size: few
J gene: TRBJ2-5

CDR3 DNA: TGCGCCAGCAGCCAAGGGACAGTCTCCTACGAGCAGTACTTC
CDR3 protein: CASSQGTVSYEQYF
D gene: NA
V gene: TRBV4-3
clone size: NA
J gene: TRBJ2-7

CDR3 DNA: TGTGCCAGCAGCTTAGACGGTGGAAGTGAAGCTTTCTTT
CDR3 protein: CASSLDGGSEAFF
D gene: NA
V gene: TRBV7-3
clone size: few
J gene: TRBJ1-1

CDR3 DNA: TGCGCCAGCAGTTCGGGGACAGAGCTCTCCTACGAGCAGTACTTC
CDR3 protein: CASSSGTELSYEQYF
D gene: TRBD1
V gene: TRBV10-2
clone size: NA
J gene: TRBJ2-7

CDR3 DNA: TGTGCCAGCAGTTTGCTGATGGGGGTGGCAGATACGCAGTATTTT
CDR3 protein: CASSLLMGVADTQYF
D gene: NA
V gene: TRBV27
clone size: NA
J gene: TRBJ2-3

CDR3 DNA: TGTGCCAGCGGTGGGGGGGATACGCAGTATTTT
CDR3 protein: CASGGGDTQYF
D gene: NA
V gene: TRBV6-5
clone size: NA
J gene: TRBJ2-3

CDR3 DNA: TGTGCCAGCAGTCCCAGCGGCAAGGAGACCCAGTACTTC
CDR3 protein: CASSPSGKETQYF
D gene: NA
V gene: TRBV28
clone size: few
J gene: TRBJ2-5

CDR3 DNA: TGTGCCAGCAGCGCGTCTCGGGCGGGAGCCACCGGGGAGCTGTTTTTT
CDR3 protein: CASSASRAGATGELFF
D gene: TRBD2
V gene: TRBV9
clone size: NA
J gene: TRBJ2-2

CDR3 DNA: TGTGCCAGCAGCGCCGTTCACAGGGCAAGCAATGAGCAGTTCTTC
CDR3 protein: CASSAVHRASNEQFF
D gene: NA
V gene: TRBV11-2
clone size: once
J gene: TRBJ2-1

CDR3 DNA: TGTGCCAGCAGCTTAGTAGTAGCGCACACGAACACCGGGGAGCTGTTTTTT
CDR3 protein: CASSLVVAHTNTGELFF
D gene: NA
V gene: TRBV7-9
clone size: NA
J gene: TRBJ2-2

CDR3 DNA: TGTGCCAGCAGCCCCGCGGGTTTCTCCTACGAGCAGTACTTC
CDR3 protein: CASSPAGFSYEQYF
D gene: NA
V gene: TRBV7-8
clone size: NA
J gene: TRBJ2-7

CDR3 DNA: TGTGCCAGCAGCTTAGTGGCAGGACTAGCGGGAGTTTGGACAGATACGCAGTATTTT
CDR3 protein: CASSLVAGLAGVWTDTQYF
D gene: TRBD2
V gene: TRBV7-9
clone size: NA
J gene: TRBJ2-3

CDR3 DNA: TGCGCCAGCAGCCAAGTGACTAGCGGGGACGACAATGAGCAGTTCTTC
CDR3 protein: CASSQVTSGDDNEQFF
D gene: TRBD2
V gene: TRBV4-1
clone size: NA
J gene: TRBJ2-1

CDR3 DNA: TGTGCCAGCGGTCGTGGGGATTCCTACAATGAGCAGTTCTTC
CDR3 protein: CASGRGDSYNEQFF
D gene: NA
V gene: TRBV9
clone size: NA
J gene: TRBJ2-1

CDR3 DNA: TGTGCCAGCAGCCTGGCGCCTAGCGCGAGTCCACTCTACAATGAGCAGTTCTTC
CDR3 protein: CASSLAPSASPLYNEQFF
D gene: NA
V gene: TRBV11-2
clone size: NA
J gene: TRBJ2-1

CDR3 DNA: TGTGCCAGCAGCCATAACCAGGGGCCCGCTTACAATGAGCAGTTCTTC
CDR3 protein: CASSHNQGPAYNEQFF
D gene: NA
V gene: TRBV7-9
clone size: once
J gene: TRBJ2-1

CDR3 DNA: TGTGCCAGCAGTTTATTTTTCGCGGGCGCTGGGGCCAACGTCCTGACTTTC
CDR3 protein: CASSLFFAGAGANVLTF
D gene: NA
V gene: TRBV28
clone size: NA
J gene: TRBJ2-6